This T cell receptor beta chain emerged from a study of blood T cell repertoires in COVID-19. Germline lookup yields CDR1 SGHDT and CDR2 YYEEEE. CDR3 size: 17 residues. Trimming at V came to 4 bases and at J to 3 bases, leaving 10 bases not matched to a gene. This table comes from immunoSEQ multiplex PCR, and its TCRdb copy is limited to in-frame clones, with some not included. The sample comprises roughly 140,000 clones, around nine tenths of which are singletons, and about 2.3% rests with the top ten. This sequence joins TRBV5-6 and TRBJ2-7, with 13 bases aligning to TRBD2. The sequenced sample was peripheral blood. The clonotype comes from a human donor in a cohort sampled during active COVID-19. The CDR3 loop is CASSQGLAGDLVYEQYF. CDR3 nucleotide sequence: TGTGCCAGCAGCCAAGGACTAGCGGGGGACCTAGTCTACGAGCAGTACTTC.